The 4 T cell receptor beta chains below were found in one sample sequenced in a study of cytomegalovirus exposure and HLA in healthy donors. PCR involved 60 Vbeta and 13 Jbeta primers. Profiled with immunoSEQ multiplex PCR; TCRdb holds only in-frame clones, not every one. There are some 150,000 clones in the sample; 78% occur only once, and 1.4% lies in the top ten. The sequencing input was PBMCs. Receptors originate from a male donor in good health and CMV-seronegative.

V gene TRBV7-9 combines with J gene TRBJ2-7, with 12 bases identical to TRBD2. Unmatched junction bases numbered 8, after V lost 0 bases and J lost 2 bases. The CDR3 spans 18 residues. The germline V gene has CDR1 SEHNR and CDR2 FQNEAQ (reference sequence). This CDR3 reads CASSLALGLAGTPYEQYF. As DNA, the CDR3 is TGTGCCAGCAGCTTAGCCCTCGGACTAGCGGGAACCCCCTACGAGCAGTACTTC.

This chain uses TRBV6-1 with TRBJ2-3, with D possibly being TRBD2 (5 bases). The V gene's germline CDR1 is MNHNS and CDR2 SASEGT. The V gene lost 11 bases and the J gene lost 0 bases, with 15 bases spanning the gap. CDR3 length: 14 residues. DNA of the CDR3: TGTGCCGGATCGGAGCGGAGTAGCACAGATACGCAGTATTTT. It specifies CAGSERSSTDTQYF.

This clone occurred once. CDR3 nucleotides: TGCAGCGTTGAATCCGGGGCCGGGGAGCTGTTTTTT. Its protein product is CSVESGAGELFF. V and J are TRBV29-1 and TRBJ2-2; D is perhaps TRBD2 (5 bases). From germline, CDR1 is SQVTM and CDR2 ANQGSEA. The CDR3 extends over 12 amino acids. The ends were cut back, 2 bases at V and 6 bases at J, with 7 bases in the middle.

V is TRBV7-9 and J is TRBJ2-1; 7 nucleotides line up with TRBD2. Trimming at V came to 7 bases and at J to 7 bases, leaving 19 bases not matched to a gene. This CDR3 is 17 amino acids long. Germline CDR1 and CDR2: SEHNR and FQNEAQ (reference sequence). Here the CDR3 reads CASNAKGSREGWNEQFF. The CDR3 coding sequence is TGTGCCAGCAACGCAAAGGGATCCAGGGAGGGTTGGAATGAGCAGTTCTTC.